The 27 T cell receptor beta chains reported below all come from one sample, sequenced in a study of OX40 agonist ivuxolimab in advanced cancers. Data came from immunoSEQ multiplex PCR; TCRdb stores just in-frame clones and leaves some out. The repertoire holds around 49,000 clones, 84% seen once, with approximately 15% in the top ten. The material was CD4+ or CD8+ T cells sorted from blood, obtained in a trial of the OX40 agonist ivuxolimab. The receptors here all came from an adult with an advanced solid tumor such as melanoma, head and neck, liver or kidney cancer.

The CDR3 nucleotides read TGTGCCTGGAGTGCAGGGGCCCTTAGACGCTCCTACGAGCAGTACTTC. It encodes CAWSAGALRRSYEQYF. V gene TRBV30 combines with J gene TRBJ2-7; D is perhaps TRBD1 (6 bases). V lost 1 base to trimming and J lost 0 bases, with 16 bases between them. Germline V gene data show CDR1 as GTSNPN and CDR2 as SVGIG (reference sequence). This CDR3 has 16 residues. Full variable domain (outside the CDR3, taken from reference TRBV30 and TRBJ2-7): SQTIHQWPATLVQPVGSPLSLECTVEGTSNPNLYWYRQAAGRGLQLLFYSVGIGQISSEVPQNLSASRPQDRQFILSSKKLLLSDSGFYLCAWSAGALRRSYEQYFGPGTRLTVT.

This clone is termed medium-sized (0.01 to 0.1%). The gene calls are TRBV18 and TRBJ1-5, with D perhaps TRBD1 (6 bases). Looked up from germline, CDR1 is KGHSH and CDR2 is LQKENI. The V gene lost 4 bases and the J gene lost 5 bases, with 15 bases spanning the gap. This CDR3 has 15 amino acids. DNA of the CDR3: TGTGCCAGCTCACAGACCAGGGGAAGGGATCAGCCCCAGCATTTT. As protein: CASSQTRGRDQPQHF. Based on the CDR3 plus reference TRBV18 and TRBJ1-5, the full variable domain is NAGVMQNPRHLVRRRGQEARLRCSPMKGHSHVYWYRQLPEEGLKFMVYLQKENIIDESGMPKERFSAEFPKEGPSILRIQQVVRGDSAAYFCASSQTRGRDQPQHFGDGTRLSIL.

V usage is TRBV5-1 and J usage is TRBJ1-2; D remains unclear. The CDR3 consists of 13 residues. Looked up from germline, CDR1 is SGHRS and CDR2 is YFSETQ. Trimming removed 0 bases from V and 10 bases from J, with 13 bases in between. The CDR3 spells CASSLEPERDYTF. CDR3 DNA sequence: TGCGCCAGCAGCTTGGAACCGGAGAGGGACTACACCTTC.

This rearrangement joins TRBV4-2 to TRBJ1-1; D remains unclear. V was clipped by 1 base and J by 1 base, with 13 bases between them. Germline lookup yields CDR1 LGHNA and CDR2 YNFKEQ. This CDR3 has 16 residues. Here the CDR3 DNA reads TGTGCCAGCAGCCAAGTTTGGGAAGGGAAGAACACTGAAGCTTTCTTT. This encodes CASSQVWEGKNTEAFF.

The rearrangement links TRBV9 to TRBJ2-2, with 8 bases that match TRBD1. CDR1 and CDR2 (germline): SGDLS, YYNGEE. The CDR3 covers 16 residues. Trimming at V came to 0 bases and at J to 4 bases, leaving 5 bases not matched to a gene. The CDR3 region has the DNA TGTGCCAGCAGCGTAGCAGGGGGCGCGGGCACCGGGGAGCTGTTTTTT. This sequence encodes CASSVAGGAGTGELFF.

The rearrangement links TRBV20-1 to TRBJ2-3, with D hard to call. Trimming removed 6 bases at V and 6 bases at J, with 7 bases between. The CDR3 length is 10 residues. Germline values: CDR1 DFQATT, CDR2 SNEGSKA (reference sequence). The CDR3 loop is CSAEGDTQYF. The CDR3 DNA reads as TGCAGTGCCGAAGGGGATACGCAGTATTTT.

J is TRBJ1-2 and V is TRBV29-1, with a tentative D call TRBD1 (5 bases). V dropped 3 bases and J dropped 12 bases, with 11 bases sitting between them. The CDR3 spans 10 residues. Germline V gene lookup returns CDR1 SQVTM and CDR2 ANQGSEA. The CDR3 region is CSVENPRDTF. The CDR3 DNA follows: TGCAGCGTTGAGAACCCCAGGGACACCTTC.

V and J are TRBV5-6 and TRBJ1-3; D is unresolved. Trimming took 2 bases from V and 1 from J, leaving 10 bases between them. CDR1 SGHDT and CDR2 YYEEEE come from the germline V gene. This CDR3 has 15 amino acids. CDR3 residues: CASSFVMESGNTIYF. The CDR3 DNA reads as TGTGCCAGCAGCTTCGTCATGGAGTCTGGAAACACCATATATTTT.

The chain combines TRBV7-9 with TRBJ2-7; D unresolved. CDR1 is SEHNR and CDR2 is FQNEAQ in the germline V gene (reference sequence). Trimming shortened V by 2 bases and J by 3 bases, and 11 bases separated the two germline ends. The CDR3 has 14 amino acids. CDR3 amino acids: CASSLLSSFYEQYF. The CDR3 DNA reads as TGTGCCAGCAGCTTACTAAGTTCGTTCTACGAGCAGTACTTC.

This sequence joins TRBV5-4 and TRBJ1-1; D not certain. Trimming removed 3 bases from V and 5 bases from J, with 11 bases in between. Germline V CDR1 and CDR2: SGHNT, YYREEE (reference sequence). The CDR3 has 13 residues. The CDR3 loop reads CASSSRSQTEAFF. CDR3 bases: TGTGCCAGCAGCTCCAGGTCTCAAACTGAAGCTTTCTTT.

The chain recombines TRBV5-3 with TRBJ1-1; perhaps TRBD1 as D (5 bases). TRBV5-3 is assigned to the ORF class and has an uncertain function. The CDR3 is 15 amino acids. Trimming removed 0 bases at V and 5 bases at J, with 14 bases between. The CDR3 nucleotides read TGTGCCAGAAGCTTGGGGTGGGAACGGGGGACTGAAGCTTTCTTT. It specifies CARSLGWERGTEAFF.

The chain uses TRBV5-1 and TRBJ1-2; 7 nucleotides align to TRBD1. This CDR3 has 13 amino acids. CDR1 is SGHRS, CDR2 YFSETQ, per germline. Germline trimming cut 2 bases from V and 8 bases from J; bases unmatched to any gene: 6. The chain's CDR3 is CASSFQGEWGYTF. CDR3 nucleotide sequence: TGCGCCAGCAGCTTCCAGGGGGAATGGGGCTACACCTTC.

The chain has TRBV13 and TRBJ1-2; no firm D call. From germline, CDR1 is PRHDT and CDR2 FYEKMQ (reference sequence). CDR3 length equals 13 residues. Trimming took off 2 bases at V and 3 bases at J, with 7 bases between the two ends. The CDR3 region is CASSLTEDYGYTF. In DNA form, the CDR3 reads TGTGCCAGCAGCTTAACCGAAGACTATGGCTACACCTTC.

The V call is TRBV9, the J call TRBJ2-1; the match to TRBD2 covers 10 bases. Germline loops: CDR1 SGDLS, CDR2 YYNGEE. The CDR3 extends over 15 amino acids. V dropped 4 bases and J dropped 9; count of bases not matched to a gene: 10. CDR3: CASSLGGSGRTEQFF. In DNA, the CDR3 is TGTGCCAGCAGCCTAGGCGGTAGCGGGAGGACTGAGCAGTTCTTC.

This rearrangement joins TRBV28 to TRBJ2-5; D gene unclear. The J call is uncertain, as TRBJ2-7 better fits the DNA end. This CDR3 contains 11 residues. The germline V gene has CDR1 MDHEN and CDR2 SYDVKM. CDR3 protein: CASSLTYEQYF. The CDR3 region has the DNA TGTGCCAGCAGTCTTACTTACGAGCAGTACTTC.

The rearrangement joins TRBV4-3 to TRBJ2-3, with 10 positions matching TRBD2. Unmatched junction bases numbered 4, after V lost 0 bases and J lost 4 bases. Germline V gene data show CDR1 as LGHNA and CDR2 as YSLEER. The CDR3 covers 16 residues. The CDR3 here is CASSQEVLAGSDTQYF. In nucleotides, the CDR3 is TGCGCCAGCAGCCAAGAAGTACTAGCGGGGTCAGATACGCAGTATTTT.

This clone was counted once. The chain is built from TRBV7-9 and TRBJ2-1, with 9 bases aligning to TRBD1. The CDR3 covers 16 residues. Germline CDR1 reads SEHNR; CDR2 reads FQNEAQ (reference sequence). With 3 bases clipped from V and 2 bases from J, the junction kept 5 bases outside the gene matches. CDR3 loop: CASSLGQGPTYNEQFF. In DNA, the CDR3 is TGTGCCAGCAGCTTGGGACAGGGTCCTACCTACAATGAGCAGTTCTTC.

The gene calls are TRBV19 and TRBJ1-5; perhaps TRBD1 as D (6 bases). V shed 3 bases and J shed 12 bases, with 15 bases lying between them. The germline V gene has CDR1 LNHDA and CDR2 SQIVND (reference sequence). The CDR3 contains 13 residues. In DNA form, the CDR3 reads TGTGCCAGTAGTATCGGGGGCCTTAAGAACCAGCATTTT. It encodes CASSIGGLKNQHF.

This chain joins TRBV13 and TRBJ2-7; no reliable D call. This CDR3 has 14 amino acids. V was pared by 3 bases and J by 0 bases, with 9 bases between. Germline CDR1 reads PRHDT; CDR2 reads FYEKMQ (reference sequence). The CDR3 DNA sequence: TGTGCCAGCAGCTTCTACTGGAGCTCCTACGAGCAGTACTTC. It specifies CASSFYWSSYEQYF.

For the CDR3, the DNA is TGTGCCAGCAGTTACCTCGGGACAGGGTATGAAAAACTGTTTTTT. Its protein is CASSYLGTGYEKLFF. This sequence joins TRBV6-6 and TRBJ1-4; 9 bases agree with TRBD1. Trimming at V came to 2 bases and at J to 6 bases, leaving 4 bases not matched to a gene. Germline CDR1 and CDR2: MNHNY and SVGAGI (reference sequence). The CDR3 length is 15 residues.

The CDR3 DNA reads as TGTGCCAGCAAACTCGAATTAAGCTCCTACAATGAGCAGTTCTTC. Its protein product is CASKLELSSYNEQFF. This chain connects TRBV11-2 to TRBJ2-1; D is uncertain. Deletions cut 7 bases from V and 0 bases from J, with 13 bases between. The germline gives CDR1 SGHAT, CDR2 FQNNGV. This CDR3 has 15 amino acids. Full variable domain (outside the CDR3, taken from reference TRBV11-2 and TRBJ2-1): EAGVAQSPRYKIIEKRQSVAFWCNPISGHATLYWYQQILGQGPKLLIQFQNNGVVDDSQLPKDRFSAERLKGVDSTLKIQPAKLEDSAVYLCASKLELSSYNEQFFGPGTRLTVL.

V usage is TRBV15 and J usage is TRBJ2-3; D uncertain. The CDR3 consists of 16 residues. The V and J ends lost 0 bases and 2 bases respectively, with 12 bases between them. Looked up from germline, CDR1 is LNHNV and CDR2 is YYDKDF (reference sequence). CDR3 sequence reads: CATSRDGQAFTDTQYF. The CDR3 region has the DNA TGTGCCACCAGCAGAGATGGGCAGGCCTTCACAGATACGCAGTATTTT.

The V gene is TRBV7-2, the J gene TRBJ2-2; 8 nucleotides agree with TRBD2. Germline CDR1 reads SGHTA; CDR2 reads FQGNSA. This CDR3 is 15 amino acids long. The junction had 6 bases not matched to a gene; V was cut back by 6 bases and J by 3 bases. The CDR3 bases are TGTGCCAGCAGTTTTACTAGCGGACACACCGGGGAGCTGTTTTTT. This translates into CASSFTSGHTGELFF.

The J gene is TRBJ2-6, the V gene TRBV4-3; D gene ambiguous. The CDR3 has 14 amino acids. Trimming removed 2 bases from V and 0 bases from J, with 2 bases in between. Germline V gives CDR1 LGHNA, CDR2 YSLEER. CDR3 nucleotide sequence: TGCGCCAGCAGCCAAAGCTCTGGGGCCAACGTCCTGACTTTC. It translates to CASSQSSGANVLTF.

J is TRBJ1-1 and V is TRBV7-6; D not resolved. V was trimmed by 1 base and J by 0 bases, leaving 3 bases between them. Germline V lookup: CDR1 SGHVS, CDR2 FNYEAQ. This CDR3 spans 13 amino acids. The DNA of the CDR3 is TGTGCCAGCAGCTTAGAGTTGAACACTGAAGCTTTCTTT. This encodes CASSLELNTEAFF.

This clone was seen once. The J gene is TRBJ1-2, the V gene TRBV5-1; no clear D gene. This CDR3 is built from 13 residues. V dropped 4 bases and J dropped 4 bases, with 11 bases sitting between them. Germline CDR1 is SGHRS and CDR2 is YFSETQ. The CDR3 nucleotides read TGCGCCAGCAGCGAAGGTTTGCGCTATGGCTACACCTTC. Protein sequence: CASSEGLRYGYTF. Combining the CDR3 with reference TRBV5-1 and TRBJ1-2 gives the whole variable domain KAGVTQTPRYLIKTRGQQVTLSCSPISGHRSVSWYQQTPGQGLQFLFEYFSETQRNKGNFPGRFSGRQFSNSRSEMNVSTLELGDSALYLCASSEGLRYGYTFGSGTRLTVV.

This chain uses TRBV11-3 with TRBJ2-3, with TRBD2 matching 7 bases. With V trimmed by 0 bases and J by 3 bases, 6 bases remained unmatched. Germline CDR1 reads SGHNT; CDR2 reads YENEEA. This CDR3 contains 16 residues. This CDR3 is CASSLDRGESTDTQYF. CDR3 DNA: TGTGCCAGCAGCTTAGATCGGGGGGAAAGTACAGATACGCAGTATTTT.